Listed below are T cell receptor beta chains from one sample, sequenced in a study of T cells in Graves' hyperthyroidism and ophthalmopathy. MiXCR was run by TCRdb on the multiplex PCR reads, yielding one entry per CDR3 protein. The sample shows more than 350,000 distinct CDR3 sequences, more than 14% of them seen only once. The sequencing input was blood. These receptors came from a woman in her thirties with Graves' ophthalmopathy. The CDR3 runs from the conserved cysteine through the conserved F or W. The order of the fields is V gene, D gene, J gene, clone size, CDR3 DNA, CDR3 protein. A D gene is named only where the DNA matches it firmly. Rows give clone size only sometimes, using once, few, many, or a class for an expanded clone.

>TRBV19|NA|TRBJ1-6|many
TGTGCCAGTAGTATAGACGACACGGATAATTCACCCCTCCACTTT
CASSIDDTDNSPLHF
>TRBV7-6|TRBD1|TRBJ1-3|many
TGTGCCAGCAGCTTATTGGGACAGGGGGCAGCTGGAAACACCATATATTTT
CASSLLGQGAAGNTIYF
>TRBV7-6|NA|TRBJ2-7|many
TGTGCCAGCAGGTTATCAGGGGACTACGAGCAGTACTTC
CASRLSGDYEQYF
>TRBV19|NA|TRBJ1-1|few
TGTGCCAGTAGAATCACAGACCCAAGGTTGACTGAAGCTTTCTTT
CASRITDPRLTEAFF
>TRBV28|NA|TRBJ2-5|many
NA
CASGTSGPRETQYF
>TRBV20-1|NA|TRBJ2-1|NA
TGCAGTACGAAAGGGGGTAGCCAAGCGGCCGCCTACAATGAGCAGTTCTTC
CSTKGGSQAAAYNEQFF
>TRBV12-3/TRBV12-4|NA|TRBJ1-2|few
TGTGCCAGCAGTTTCGGGGGACAAGTCTATGGCTACACCTTC
CASSFGGQVYGYTF
>TRBV20-1|TRBD1|TRBJ1-1|many
TGCAGTGCTAGTAGGACAGGGCTGAACACTGAAGCTTTCTTT
CSASRTGLNTEAFF
>TRBV2|TRBD1|TRBJ1-3|NA
TGTGCCAGTCGACAGGGGCCGAACACCATATATTTT
CASRQGPNTIYF
>TRBV20-1|NA|TRBJ2-6|many
TGCAGTGCTCCGGAGCTTGGTGGGGCCAACGTCCTGACTTTC
CSAPELGGANVLTF
>TRBV6-2/TRBV6-3|NA|TRBJ1-2|NA
TGTGCCAGCACCCTCCCCAAAAAAGATGGCTACACCTTC
CASTLPKKDGYTF
>TRBV7-2|NA|TRBJ2-2|many
TGTGCCAGCAGCCCCAATGGAGGGAGGCGGGTCGGGGAGCTGTTTTTT
CASSPNGGRRVGELFF
>TRBV2|NA|TRBJ1-5|many
TGTGCCAGCACCCGTTGGGGATCTCGGCCCCAGCATTTT
CASTRWGSRPQHF
>TRBV20-1|TRBD2|TRBJ2-1|many
TGCAGTGCTAGATCTTTTGGGACTAGCGGGGCTAGGGAGGGCTACAATGAGCAGTTCTTC
CSARSFGTSGAREGYNEQFF
>TRBV7-3|NA|TRBJ2-5|many
TGTGCCAGCTCACCTGGGGGTCTCCAAGAGACCCAGTACTTC
CASSPGGLQETQYF
>TRBV2|TRBD1|TRBJ2-3|many
TGTGCCAGCAGTGGCAGGGGGCATGATACGCAGTATTTT
CASSGRGHDTQYF
>TRBV19|NA|TRBJ1-5|NA
TGTGCCACAAATCAGGGTTTGCGCAATCAGCCCCAGCATTTT
CATNQGLRNQPQHF
>TRBV12-3/TRBV12-4|NA|TRBJ2-5|many
TGTGCCAGCACCTCTCTGGCGGATCAAGAGACCCAGTACTTC
CASTSLADQETQYF
>TRBV6-1|NA|TRBJ1-1|many
TGTGCCAGCAGGGGACGGGACCGCAACACTGAAGCTTTCTTT
CASRGRDRNTEAFF
>TRBV6-1|TRBD1|TRBJ1-6|many
TGTGCCAGCAGTTATTTTCGGCAGGGGGCAAATTCACCCCTCCACTTT
CASSYFRQGANSPLHF
>TRBV2|TRBD1|TRBJ2-1|many
TGTGCCAGCAGTGGGAGTATGCGGGACAGGGATTACAATGAGCAGTTCTTC
CASSGSMRDRDYNEQFF
>TRBV12-3/TRBV12-4|TRBD1|TRBJ1-1|many
TGTGCCAGCAGACCAGGGGGAGGTACTGAAGCTTTCTTT
CASRPGGGTEAFF
>TRBV3-1|NA|TRBJ2-5|NA
TGTGCCAGCAGCAAAAGAGGCAGGTCCGAGACCCAGTACTTC
CASSKRGRSETQYF
>TRBV20-1|NA|TRBJ1-4|NA
TGCAGTGCTAGAGATGGGAGGCACCAAAGTAATGAAAAACTGTTTTTT
CSARDGRHQSNEKLFF
>TRBV28|NA|TRBJ1-1|many
TGTGCCAGCAGTGCATTAACAGGGATTTGGGTGAACACTGAAGCTTTCTTT
CASSALTGIWVNTEAFF
>TRBV2|NA|TRBJ2-6|few
TGTGCCAGCAGGACTAGGGGTACCGGGGCCAACGTCCTGACTTTC
CASRTRGTGANVLTF
>TRBV20-1|NA|TRBJ1-5|many
TGCAGTGCTGAGGACGGGGGCAATCAGCCCCAGCATTTT
CSAEDGGNQPQHF
>TRBV7-2|TRBD1|TRBJ1-1|many
TGTGCCAGCAGCTCCGGACAGGCACTGAACACTGAAGCTTTCTTT
CASSSGQALNTEAFF
>TRBV12-3/TRBV12-4|NA|TRBJ2-1|many
TGTGCCAGCAGGCCCGGGGGCACGGAGTCTTCCTACAATGAGCAGTTCTTC
CASRPGGTESSYNEQFF
>TRBV7-2|TRBD2|TRBJ2-2|NA
TGTGCCAGCAGCAGACCGAGCGGCGGGGGGACCGCCGGGGAGCTGTTTTTT
CASSRPSGGGTAGELFF
>TRBV12-3/TRBV12-4|TRBD1|TRBJ1-6|many
TGTGCCAGCAGTTTGAGGGCAGGGGGCGACCTCCACTTT
CASSLRAGGDLHF
>TRBV27|TRBD1|TRBJ1-5|few
TGTACCAGAAGAGACAGGGTCAATCAGCCCCAGCATTTT
CTRRDRVNQPQHF
>TRBV7-2|NA|TRBJ1-1|many
TGTGCCAGCAGCTTAGCCCAGTACACTGAAGCTTTCTTT
CASSLAQYTEAFF
>TRBV6-1|NA|TRBJ1-2|few
TGTGCCAGCAGTGAACGGGCGGTTCAGGGGTGGGTTGGCTACACCTTC
CASSERAVQGWVGYTF
>TRBV18|TRBD1|TRBJ2-7|NA
TGTGCCAGCTCAGGGACAGGGGACGAGCAGTACTTC
CASSGTGDEQYF
>TRBV27|NA|TRBJ1-4|many
TGTGCCAGCCGAGATTCGGGGAATGAAAAACTGTTTTTT
CASRDSGNEKLFF
>TRBV9|NA|TRBJ1-2|few
TGTGCCAGCAGCGCGCTACAGGGTACCACTAACTATGGCTACACCTTC
CASSALQGTTNYGYTF